This TCR beta chain was retrieved from a study of cytomegalovirus exposure and HLA in healthy donors. V shed 0 bases and J shed 6 bases, with 6 bases lying between them. Germline V lookup: CDR1 SGDLS, CDR2 YYNGEE. The CDR3 has 12 amino acids. It was with 60 Vbeta and 13 Jbeta primers that the PCR ran. The data were produced by immunoSEQ multiplex PCR, yet TCRdb's version contains in-frame clones alone and is incomplete. The sample carries 150,000 or so clones, roughly 78% recorded once. The V gene is TRBV9, the J gene TRBJ1-2; maybe TRBD1 (6 bases). Source material: PBMCs. The TCR comes from a man aged 40-49 years in good health and CMV-seropositive. The CDR3 protein is CASSVGDNGYTF. Written as DNA, the CDR3 is TGTGCCAGCAGCGTAGGGGACAATGGCTACACCTTC.